The present TCR beta chain was sequenced within a study of shared clonotypes between healthy human individuals. Deep-level running was used for the assay. Around 30,000 T cell genomes, or around 200 ng DNA, went into the sorted-subset replicate PCRs. Libraries were prepared by immunoSEQ multiplex PCR; TCRdb keeps only in-frame clonotypes and omits some of them. The sample consists of 2 million to 2.5 million clones, 95% of them appearing once. The receptor was isolated from a man between 18 and 29 years old in good health. What was sequenced was naive CD4+ T cells sorted from blood. Subset indicated: CD45RA+ positively selected.

The CDR3 loop reads CASSYPGLAGGRSTGELFF. DNA of the CDR3: TGTGCCAGCAGCTATCCGGGACTAGCGGGAGGGCGAAGCACCGGGGAGCTGTTTTTT. This chain links TRBV12-1 with TRBJ2-2; TRBD2 is the table's D call, not checked against the DNA. TRBV12-1 is a recognized pseudogene. The CDR3 runs 19 residues.